This T cell receptor (beta chain) is drawn from a study of beta chain features in type 1 diabetes. Study observations and caveats: Researchers report that Type 1 diabetes patients had moderately but significantly shorter TCRB CDR3s across all four CD4+ subsets. More deletions and fewer insertions at VDJ junctions were seen in type 1 diabetes patients. cDNA sequencing could over-represent cells with high TCR expression.

A CD45RO/CCR7/CD25/CD127/CD95/CD27 panel sorted naive, central memory, regulatory and stem cell-like memory CD4+ cells. The investigators reverse transcribed all of the isolated RNA, so they sequenced expressed TCRB transcripts. The data were produced by immunoSEQ multiplex PCR, yet TCRdb's version contains in-frame clones alone and is incomplete. The table has about 240,000 clones, 11% to 15% seen once. On this clone itself: The antigen remains undetermined.

Per germline, CDR1 LNHNV and CDR2 YYDKDF (reference sequence). The CDR3 has 15 residues. Between the trimmed V and J ends, which lost 0 bases and 5 bases, there was a span of 12 bases. J is TRBJ2-3 and V is TRBV15; tentatively, D is TRBD1 (5 bases). The source of this sequence is a young man with type 1 diabetes. The sample was naive CD4+ T cells from blood. CDR3 sequence (DNA): TGTGCCACCAGCAGAGACAGGGATCGAAAAGATACGCAGTATTTT. Translated, it gives CATSRDRDRKDTQYF.